These 15 T cell receptor beta chains originate from one sample sequenced in a study of T cell responses to AZD1222 COVID-19 vaccine listed by TCRdb under 2021. This specimen's time point label, per the study, means: baseline before first vaccination. Library preparation used the immunoSEQ multiplex PCR assay. TCRdb holds this immuneACCESS table with in-frame rearrangements only. Some clones are missing; in checked studies, unresolved V genes explain under half, and the rest has no known cause. The sample table shows about 100,000 clones, and more than 70% are seen once. The ten most abundant clones make up approximately 7% of the sample. The sequencing used peripheral blood, collected on day 0 of AZD1222 vaccination. The receptors stem from an adult in good health.

This clone has more than one count but fewer than ten. V gene TRBV11-2 combines with J gene TRBJ2-2, with 9 bases identical to TRBD2. CDR3 length: 15 amino acids. With V trimmed by 0 bases and J by 9 bases, 5 bases remained unmatched. CDR1 is SGHAT, CDR2 FQNNGV, per germline. CDR3 DNA: TGTGCCAGCAGCTTAGATCTAGCGGGGCTGCGGGAGCTGTTTTTT. This gives the protein CASSLDLAGLRELFF.

This sequence joins TRBV14 and TRBJ2-3, with 7 bases matching TRBD2. Germline-derived CDR1 and CDR2 are SGHDN and FVKESK. This CDR3 has 17 amino acids. J gave up 5 bases and V 0 bases, and 11 bases lay outside the gene matches. The CDR3 DNA sequence: TGTGCCAGCAGCCAAGATGCGGGAGTTCAAGAGGGAGATACGCAGTATTTT. Translation: CASSQDAGVQEGDTQYF.

This clone was seen just once. This chain connects TRBV28 to TRBJ1-2; maybe TRBD1 (5 bases). In germline, CDR1 is MDHEN, CDR2 SYDVKM. This CDR3 contains 14 residues. V was pared by 6 bases and J by 4 bases, with 15 bases between. The CDR3: CASRKPQGVYGYTF. The CDR3 DNA follows: TGTGCCAGCAGAAAGCCGCAGGGCGTCTATGGCTACACCTTC.

The chain combines TRBV28 with TRBJ2-7, with 8 nucleotides matching TRBD2. Germline V gene data show CDR1 as MDHEN and CDR2 as SYDVKM. CDR3 length equals 15 residues. V shed 6 bases, J shed 6 bases, and the junction held 13 bases outside the gene matches. The CDR3 bases are TGTGCCAGCAGCCGACTAGCGAAGCTCACGCGCGAGCAGTACTTC. It translates to CASSRLAKLTREQYF. Complete variable domain (other parts from reference TRBV28 and TRBJ2-7): DVKVTQSSRYLVKRTGEKVFLECVQDMDHENMFWYRQDPGLGLRLIYFSYDVKMKEKGDIPEGYSVSREKKERFSLILESASTNQTSMYLCASSRLAKLTREQYFGPGTRLTVT.

The gene calls are TRBV18 and TRBJ2-1, with D maybe TRBD1 (6 bases). CDR1 KGHSH and CDR2 LQKENI come from the germline V gene. This CDR3 is 14 amino acids long. Trimming stripped 2 bases from V and 6 bases from J, with 11 bases between. CDR3 region: CASSPVTGFNEQFF. The CDR3 nucleotides are TGTGCCAGCTCACCAGTTACAGGGTTCAATGAGCAGTTCTTC.

The V gene is TRBV28, the J gene TRBJ2-3, with 14 bases that match TRBD2. Trimming at V came to 9 bases and at J to 1 base, leaving 15 bases not matched to a gene. The CDR3 is 19 residues long. The germline CDR1 and CDR2 sequences are MDHEN and SYDVKM. Written as DNA, the CDR3 is TGTGCCAGTTACCCTGCTGGACTAGCGGGAGGAGTCGGCACAGATACGCAGTATTTT. The encoded protein is CASYPAGLAGGVGTDTQYF.

CDR3 DNA sequence: TGTGCCAGCATGGGAACTAGCGTTAGCTCCTACGAGCAGTACTTC. Its protein product is CASMGTSVSSYEQYF. V is TRBV28 and J is TRBJ2-7; 7 bases map to TRBD2. The germline V gene encodes CDR1 MDHEN and CDR2 SYDVKM. V trimming: 7 bases; J trimming: 0 bases; junction bases outside the gene matches: 9. The CDR3 covers 15 residues.

The chain joins TRBV27 to TRBJ2-7; the D is unclear. Per the germline V gene, CDR1 is MNHEY and CDR2 is SMNVEV (reference sequence). V was clipped by 5 bases and J by 2 bases, with 13 bases between them. This CDR3 spans 14 amino acids. The CDR3 loop reads CASSQESRTYEQYF. DNA of the CDR3: TGTGCCAGCAGTCAAGAATCCCGAACCTACGAGCAGTACTTC.

This sequence joins TRBV5-1 and TRBJ2-6; D is undetermined. The CDR3 extends over 13 amino acids. V dropped 1 base and J dropped 4 bases, with 3 bases sitting between them. Germline CDR1 is SGHRS and CDR2 is YFSETQ. The CDR3 protein is CASSLSGANVLTF. The CDR3 bases are TGCGCCAGCAGCTTGTCCGGGGCCAACGTCCTGACTTTC.

The chain employs TRBV30 and TRBJ1-5; weak D call: TRBD1 (5 bases). The CDR3 covers 15 residues. CDR1 GTSNPN and CDR2 SVGIG come from the germline V gene (reference sequence). Trimming cost V 4 bases and J 1 base, with 14 bases left between them. CDR3 DNA: TGTGCCTGGAACACCAAGGGACGGAGCAATCAGCCCCAGCATTTT. Translated, it gives CAWNTKGRSNQPQHF. The whole variable domain, filled in from reference TRBV30 and TRBJ1-5, reads SQTIHQWPATLVQPVGSPLSLECTVEGTSNPNLYWYRQAAGRGLQLLFYSVGIGQISSEVPQNLSASRPQDRQFILSSKKLLLSDSGFYLCAWNTKGRSNQPQHFGDGTRLSIL.

This chain connects TRBV19 to TRBJ1-1, with TRBD1 identical over 7 bases. Germline V CDR1 and CDR2: LNHDA, SQIVND (reference sequence). With V trimmed by 4 bases and J by 4 bases, 9 bases remained unmatched. This CDR3 has 15 amino acids. The CDR3 sequence: CASSSVGRGVTEAFF. The CDR3 coding sequence is TGTGCCAGTAGTAGCGTGGGCAGGGGGGTCACTGAAGCTTTCTTT. Full variable domain (remainder filled in from reference TRBV19 and TRBJ1-1): DGGITQSPKYLFRKEGQNVTLSCEQNLNHDAMYWYRQDPGQGLRLIYYSQIVNDFQKGDIAEGYSVSREKKESFPLTVTSAQKNPTAFYLCASSSVGRGVTEAFFGQGTRLTVV.

This clone is medium-sized within its sample. V gene TRBV4-2 combines with J gene TRBJ2-3; D perhaps matches TRBD1 (5 bases). The V gene lost 1 base and the J gene lost 4 bases, with 15 bases spanning the gap. Per germline, CDR1 LGHNA and CDR2 YNFKEQ. This CDR3 is 16 amino acids long. The CDR3 region is CASSQVYRGSADTQYF. The CDR3 DNA is TGTGCCAGCAGCCAAGTATATAGGGGCTCGGCAGATACGCAGTATTTT.

Only a few counts were recorded for this clone. CDR3 amino acids: CATSRDLGTAEDGYTF. In nucleotides, the CDR3 is TGTGCCACCAGCAGAGATCTAGGGACAGCAGAGGATGGCTACACCTTC. The chain couples TRBV15 to TRBJ1-2; TRBD1 agrees at 7 bases. CDR1 is LNHNV, CDR2 YYDKDF, per germline (reference sequence). Trimming took 0 bases from V and 6 from J; bases not matched to a gene: 10. This CDR3 has 16 residues.

This sequence joins TRBV28 and TRBJ1-2, with D hard to call. The CDR3 contains 15 residues. The germline CDR1 and CDR2 sequences are MDHEN and SYDVKM. V was cut by 8 bases and J by 0 bases, with 16 bases left in between. The CDR3 here is CASRNVLPANYGYTF. CDR3 DNA: TGTGCCAGCCGCAACGTCCTCCCAGCTAACTATGGCTACACCTTC.

In its sample, this clone was seen once. The chain carries TRBV7-2 and TRBJ1-1; TRBD1 is a possible D gene (5 bases). V was shortened by 3 bases and J by 8 bases, with 16 bases between the two germline ends. Germline V lookup: CDR1 SGHTA, CDR2 FQGNSA. The CDR3 length is 14 residues. CDR3 in DNA: TGTGCCAGCAGCTTTCCGGGGCCGCTCCGGGAAGCTTTCTTT. As protein: CASSFPGPLREAFF. The full variable domain, rest sourced from reference TRBV7-2 and TRBJ1-1, is GAGVSQSPSNKVTEKGKDVELRCDPISGHTALYWYRQSLGQGLEFLIYFQGNSAPDKSGLPSDRFSAERTGGSVSTLTIQRTQQEDSAVYLCASSFPGPLREAFFGQGTRLTVV.